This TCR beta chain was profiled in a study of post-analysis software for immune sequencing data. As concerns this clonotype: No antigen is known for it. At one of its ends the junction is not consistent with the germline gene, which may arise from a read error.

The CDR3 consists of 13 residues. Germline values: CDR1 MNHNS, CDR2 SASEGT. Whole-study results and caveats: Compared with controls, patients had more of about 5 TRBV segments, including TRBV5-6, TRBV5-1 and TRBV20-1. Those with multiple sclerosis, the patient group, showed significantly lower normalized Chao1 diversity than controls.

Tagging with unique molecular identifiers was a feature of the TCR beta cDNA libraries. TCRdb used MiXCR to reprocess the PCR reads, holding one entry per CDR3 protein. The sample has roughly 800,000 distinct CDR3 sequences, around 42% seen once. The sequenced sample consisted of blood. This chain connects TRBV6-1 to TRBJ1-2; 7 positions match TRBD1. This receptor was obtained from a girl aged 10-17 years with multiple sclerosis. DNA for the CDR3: TGTGCCAGCCCTGGCAGGGGGGACTATGGCCACACCTTC. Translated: CASPGRGDYGHTF.